A selection of T cell receptor beta chains follows, all from one sample in a study of cytomegalovirus exposure and HLA in healthy donors. The repertoire was sequenced with immunoSEQ multiplex PCR; TCRdb's copy has only in-frame clones and lacks some. The sample holds 220,000 or so clones, around nine tenths seen once. Sequencing was carried out using PBMCs. These receptors were taken from a woman between 18 and 29 years old in good health and CMV-seropositive. Both conserved end residues are part of each CDR3. Fields, in order: V gene, clone size, J gene, D gene, CDR3 DNA, CDR3 protein. D genes are given only for firm matches. Size tells how often a clone was seen (once, few, many) or the class of an expanded clone, and some rows leave it out.

V: TRBV5-6; size: once; J: TRBJ2-7; D: -; DNA: TGTGCCAGCAGCCAAAACACAGGGAGTTTGTACGAGCAGTACTTC; CDR3: CASSQNTGSLYEQYF
V: TRBV9; size: -; J: TRBJ2-2; D: -; DNA: TGTGCCAGCAGCCTCTGGGAGGGGGGGTCCGGGGAGCTGTTTTTT; CDR3: CASSLWEGGSGELFF
V: TRBV2; size: -; J: TRBJ2-1; D: TRBD1; DNA: TGTGCCAGCAGTCTCCCGGGACAGGGTCGGAATGAGCAGTTCTTC; CDR3: CASSLPGQGRNEQFF
V: TRBV5-1; size: -; J: TRBJ1-3; D: -; DNA: TGCGCCAGCAGGCAAGGGGTGGCTGGAAACACCATATATTTT; CDR3: CASRQGVAGNTIYF
V: TRBV19; size: -; J: TRBJ1-4; D: -; DNA: TGTGCCAGTAGTGGGGACACCGCAACTAATGAAAAACTGTTTTTT; CDR3: CASSGDTATNEKLFF
V: TRBV7-9; size: -; J: TRBJ2-7; D: -; DNA: TGTGCCAGCAGCTTAGCTCAGGAGCAGTACTTC; CDR3: CASSLAQEQYF
V: TRBV5-6; size: -; J: TRBJ2-7; D: TRBD2; DNA: TGTGCCAGCAGCTTGGCGCGGGGGGCGCCGCGGCAGTACTTC; CDR3: CASSLARGAPRQYF
V: TRBV28; size: -; J: TRBJ2-7; D: -; DNA: TGTGCCAGCAGCCCCCCAGGGTTTTCCTCCTACGAGCAGTACTTC; CDR3: CASSPPGFSSYEQYF
V: TRBV5-1; size: -; J: TRBJ2-5; D: -; DNA: TGCGCCAGCAGCTTGGCCGGAGGAGAGACCCAGTACTTC; CDR3: CASSLAGGETQYF
V: TRBV6-1; size: few; J: TRBJ1-1; D: TRBD1; DNA: TGTGCCAGCAGTGGTGATCGGACAGGTACTGAAGCTTTCTTT; CDR3: CASSGDRTGTEAFF
V: TRBV7-2; size: -; J: TRBJ2-1; D: -; DNA: TGTGCCAGCAGCTTTAGCGGCTTCTCCTACAATGAGCAGTTCTTC; CDR3: CASSFSGFSYNEQFF
V: TRBV2; size: -; J: TRBJ1-2; D: TRBD1; DNA: TGTGCCAGCAGTGAAAACCTGACAGGGGGCTATGGCTACACCTTC; CDR3: CASSENLTGGYGYTF
V: TRBV28; size: few; J: TRBJ1-5; D: -; DNA: TGTGCCAGCAGTCTCCCGGGAAGTCAGCCCCAGCATTTT; CDR3: CASSLPGSQPQHF
V: TRBV6-5; size: -; J: TRBJ2-1; D: TRBD2; DNA: TGTGCCAGCAGTTACCCAACCGGGACTAACAATGAGCAGTTCTTC; CDR3: CASSYPTGTNNEQFF
V: TRBV30; size: -; J: TRBJ1-5; D: -; DNA: TGTGCCTGGGCAACTTATAGCAATCAGCCCCAGCATTTT; CDR3: CAWATYSNQPQHF
V: TRBV7-9; size: once; J: TRBJ2-7; D: -; DNA: TGTGCCAGTTTAGCCGAGGGCGAGCAGTACTTC; CDR3: CASLAEGEQYF
V: TRBV19; size: -; J: TRBJ1-5; D: -; DNA: TGTGCCAGTAGTACGAAGACAACCCCGGATCAGCCCCAGCATTTT; CDR3: CASSTKTTPDQPQHF
V: TRBV28; size: -; J: TRBJ2-1; D: -; DNA: TGTGCCAGCCCCCCCTCGTTAAACTACAATGAGCAGTTCTTC; CDR3: CASPPSLNYNEQFF
V: TRBV6-5; size: few; J: TRBJ1-1; D: TRBD1; DNA: TGTGCCAGCAGTTCGAACAGGGGGCGCGAGGGGACTGAAGCTTTCTTT; CDR3: CASSSNRGREGTEAFF
V: TRBV5-1; size: -; J: TRBJ2-7; D: TRBD2; DNA: TGCGCCAGCAGCTTGGAAGGGGCAACTAGCGGGATCTACGAGCAGTACTTC; CDR3: CASSLEGATSGIYEQYF
V: TRBV7-2; size: -; J: TRBJ2-7; D: -; DNA: TGTGCCAGCAACCTCGTCTCGGGTTACGAGCAGTACTTC; CDR3: CASNLVSGYEQYF
V: TRBV11-2; size: few; J: TRBJ2-2; D: -; DNA: TGTGCCAGCAGCTTGAGGGCCCGGAACACCGGGGAGCTGTTTTTT; CDR3: CASSLRARNTGELFF
V: TRBV30; size: -; J: TRBJ2-1; D: TRBD2; DNA: TGTGCCTGGACGGCCGCGGGAGGGCACCAGAGGGATGAGCAGTTCTTC; CDR3: CAWTAAGGHQRDEQFF
V: TRBV27; size: -; J: TRBJ2-3; D: -; DNA: TGTGCCAGCAGTCCGCTTGGGGGGAGCACAGATACGCAGTATTTT; CDR3: CASSPLGGSTDTQYF
V: TRBV27; size: -; J: TRBJ2-2; D: -; DNA: TGTGCCAGCAGCCCGGGATCTAGTACCGGGGAGCTGTTTTTT; CDR3: CASSPGSSTGELFF
V: TRBV7-2; size: -; J: TRBJ1-4; D: -; DNA: TGTGCCAGCAGCTACCCGGGGACTCCGGGAGAAAAACTGTTTTTT; CDR3: CASSYPGTPGEKLFF
V: TRBV27; size: -; J: TRBJ1-5; D: TRBD1; DNA: TGTGCCAGCAGTACACAGGGGTATCAGCCCCAGCATTTT; CDR3: CASSTQGYQPQHF
V: TRBV6-5; size: -; J: TRBJ2-1; D: -; DNA: TGTGCCAGCAGTTACTCCCCCAGTTACAATGAGCAGTTCTTC; CDR3: CASSYSPSYNEQFF
V: TRBV15; size: -; J: TRBJ2-7; D: -; DNA: TGTGCCACCAGCAGAGATCTTCTGTCCGGCGGGTACGAGCAGTACTTC; CDR3: CATSRDLLSGGYEQYF
V: TRBV5-5; size: once; J: TRBJ1-1; D: TRBD1; DNA: TGTGCCAGCAGCTTCGAGACAGGGGATTTCGCTGAAGCTTTCTTT; CDR3: CASSFETGDFAEAFF
V: TRBV28; size: -; J: TRBJ2-3; D: TRBD2; DNA: TGTGCCAGCAGGTCCGGAATGGGAGGGAGCACAGATACGCAGTATTTT; CDR3: CASRSGMGGSTDTQYF
V: TRBV6-6; size: -; J: TRBJ1-2; D: -; DNA: TGTGCCAGCAGTTACGAAGCAGGGTTGGGAGGCTACACCTTC; CDR3: CASSYEAGLGGYTF
V: TRBV10-3; size: -; J: TRBJ1-1; D: -; DNA: TGTGCCATCAGTGTGGGGGGTAGCAACACTGAAGCTTTCTTT; CDR3: CAISVGGSNTEAFF
V: TRBV15; size: -; J: TRBJ2-1; D: TRBD2; DNA: TGTGCCACCAGCAGAGATTTGAGACTAGCGGGAGTAGAGCAGTTCTTC; CDR3: CATSRDLRLAGVEQFF
V: TRBV28; size: -; J: TRBJ2-3; D: TRBD2; DNA: TGTGCCAGCAGCCCGACTAGCGGGGGATTCACAGATACGCAGTATTTT; CDR3: CASSPTSGGFTDTQYF
V: TRBV5-1; size: -; J: TRBJ2-2; D: TRBD1; DNA: TGCGCCAGCAGCTCCACCGCTTACACAGGGGATACCGGGGAGCTGTTTTTT; CDR3: CASSSTAYTGDTGELFF
V: TRBV5-1; size: -; J: TRBJ2-5; D: TRBD2; DNA: TGCGCCAGCAGGTTTGGAGCTAGCGGATCGGCCCCTGAGACCCAGTACTTC; CDR3: CASRFGASGSAPETQYF
V: TRBV19; size: -; J: TRBJ1-2; D: -; DNA: TGTGCCAGTAGTATGTTAGGAGCTAACTATGGCTACACCTTC; CDR3: CASSMLGANYGYTF
V: TRBV27; size: once; J: TRBJ1-6; D: -; DNA: TGTGCCAGCAGTCCAGGGTGGGATTCACCCCTCCACTTT; CDR3: CASSPGWDSPLHF
V: TRBV27; size: -; J: TRBJ2-1; D: TRBD2; DNA: TGTGCCAGCAAGAAACTAGCGGGAGGGCCGGTTGAGCAGTTCTTC; CDR3: CASKKLAGGPVEQFF
V: TRBV7-6; size: -; J: TRBJ2-7; D: TRBD2; DNA: TGTGCCAGCAGCGCGACTAGCGGGAGCTCCTACGAGCAGTACTTC; CDR3: CASSATSGSSYEQYF
V: TRBV10-1; size: -; J: TRBJ1-5; D: -; DNA: TGCGCCAGCAGTGAGTGGGATACGAGGGTCTTAGGACAGCCCCAGCATTTT; CDR3: CASSEWDTRVLGQPQHF
V: TRBV5-1; size: -; J: TRBJ2-1; D: TRBD2; DNA: TGCGCCAGCAGCTCCCTGGGGAGCGGGGTGTCATACAATGAGCAGTTCTTC; CDR3: CASSSLGSGVSYNEQFF
V: TRBV5-4; size: -; J: TRBJ2-2; D: -; DNA: TGTGCATCTGGGACATCGTGGTCCGGGGAGCTGTTTTTT; CDR3: CASGTSWSGELFF
V: TRBV30; size: few; J: TRBJ1-1; D: TRBD1; DNA: TGTGCCTGGAGTGTACAGGGGAATACTGAAGCTTTCTTT; CDR3: CAWSVQGNTEAFF
V: TRBV6-1; size: -; J: TRBJ2-3; D: -; DNA: TGTGCCAGCAGTCTTTCCGTCACAGATACGCAGTATTTT; CDR3: CASSLSVTDTQYF
V: TRBV6-5; size: -; J: TRBJ1-1; D: -; DNA: TGTGCCAGCAGTTACGGCGGGGGAAACACTGAAGCTTTCTTT; CDR3: CASSYGGGNTEAFF
V: TRBV12-5; size: -; J: TRBJ2-2; D: -; DNA: TGTGCTAGTGGGGACCAGGGTAGCACCGGGGAGCTGTTTTTT; CDR3: CASGDQGSTGELFF
V: TRBV18; size: -; J: TRBJ2-5; D: -; DNA: TGTGCCAGCTCACCCCCTAATAGGGGCTCCCTCGAGACCCAGTACTTC; CDR3: CASSPPNRGSLETQYF